These 15 T cell receptor beta chains were all obtained from the same sample, sequenced in a study of lymphopenia after photon versus proton radiotherapy. The repertoire was sequenced with immunoSEQ multiplex PCR; TCRdb's copy has only in-frame clones and lacks some. The sample comprises about 60,000 clones, around 85% of which are singletons, and just over 2% rests with the top ten. This specimen was peripheral blood, taken from a patient treated with proton-based radiotherapy. The receptors originated from a man between 60 and 75 years old with pancreatic cancer.

The rearrangement uses TRBV6-1 and TRBJ1-2; 8 nucleotides agree with TRBD1. After removal of 6 bases from V and 6 bases from J, the junction contained 6 bases not matched to a gene. The CDR3 consists of 13 residues. CDR1 is MNHNS and CDR2 is SASEGT in the germline V gene. CDR3 sequence (DNA): TGTGCCAGCAGCGCGGACAGGGCGAATGGCTACACCTTC. The encoded protein is CASSADRANGYTF.

This chain connects TRBV29-1 to TRBJ2-5; D gene unclear. V lost 7 bases and J 5 bases, leaving 11 bases between the germline ends. CDR3 size: 11 residues. Germline lookup yields CDR1 SQVTM and CDR2 ANQGSEA. CDR3 nucleotides: TGCAGCGGCCTTCTCGCGGAGACCCAGTACTTC. This gives the protein CSGLLAETQYF.

The gene calls are TRBV12-5 and TRBJ2-3; 9 bases map to TRBD1. V lost 6 bases, J lost 6 bases, and 7 bases stayed unmatched. CDR3 length: 14 residues. Germline V lookup: CDR1 LGHNT, CDR2 FRNRAP. The CDR3 DNA is TGTGCTAGTGGCCCGGGACAGGGTTGGGATACGCAGTATTTT. Amino acid sequence: CASGPGQGWDTQYF.

The gene calls are TRBV11-2 and TRBJ2-2; perhaps TRBD1 as D (5 bases). Germline loops: CDR1 SGHAT, CDR2 FQNNGV. Trimming took 5 bases from V and 3 from J, leaving 13 bases between them. This CDR3 comprises 15 residues. The CDR3 sequence is CASSRRGIYTGELFF. CDR3 sequence (DNA): TGTGCCAGCAGCCGAAGGGGTATTTACACCGGGGAGCTGTTTTTT.

This chain joins TRBV4-1 and TRBJ2-3; D gene uncertain. This CDR3 region has 13 residues. Germline lookup yields CDR1 MGHRA and CDR2 YSYEKL. Trimming pared 2 bases from V and 3 bases from J, leaving 6 bases between. CDR3 nucleotides: TGCGCCAGCAGCCAAATCGAAACAGATACGCAGTATTTT. This sequence encodes CASSQIETDTQYF.

The chain couples TRBV29-1 to TRBJ2-5; 11 bases are a match to TRBD1. The better agreement between TRBJ2-7 and the DNA end casts doubt on the J call. CDR1 is SQVTM, CDR2 ANQGSEA, per germline. This CDR3 contains 13 residues. The DNA for the CDR3 is TGCAGCGTTGAGGGGACAGGGGGCTACGAGCAGTACTTC. It codes for CSVEGTGGYEQYF.

The V gene is TRBV7-2, the J gene TRBJ2-3, with 7 bases matching TRBD2. Germline assignment: CDR1 SGHTA and CDR2 FQGNSA. V lost 6 bases, J lost 7 bases, and 25 bases stayed unmatched. The CDR3 extends over 19 amino acids. Here the CDR3 DNA reads TGTGCCAGCAGTCGGTGGCCCCGTAGTACTAGCGATTTGACCAATACGCAGTATTTT. It specifies CASSRWPRSTSDLTNTQYF.

The chain carries TRBV7-3 and TRBJ2-3, with D perhaps matching TRBD2 (6 bases). The CDR3 has 15 amino acids. V gave up 5 bases and J gave up 4 bases, with 16 bases separating them. CDR1 and CDR2 (germline): SGHTA, FQGTGA. The CDR3: CASSPGWEDADTQYF. CDR3 in DNA: TGTGCCAGCAGCCCCGGTTGGGAGGATGCAGATACGCAGTATTTT.

The V call is TRBV2, the J call TRBJ1-1; D remains unclear. Trimming left V 3 bases short and J 0 bases short, with 20 bases between. The CDR3 covers 18 residues. Germline lookup yields CDR1 SNHLY and CDR2 FYNNEI. CDR3 in amino acids: CASSDNVMAGSLNTEAFF. The CDR3 DNA reads as TGTGCCAGCAGTGACAATGTTATGGCGGGCAGCTTGAACACTGAAGCTTTCTTT.

The gene calls are TRBV27 and TRBJ2-7; D unresolved. Germline-derived CDR1 and CDR2 are MNHEY and SMNVEV (reference sequence). This CDR3 has 13 amino acids. V lost 4 bases and J 0 bases, leaving 7 bases between the germline ends. CDR3 DNA sequence: TGTGCCAGCAGTTCGGTAAACTCCTACGAGCAGTACTTC. This encodes CASSSVNSYEQYF.

This clone was detected only a few times. The chain joins TRBV6-1 to TRBJ1-3; D uncertain. The CDR3 runs to 14 residues. V lost 9 bases and J lost 0, with 12 bases in between. Germline V CDR1 and CDR2: MNHNS, SASEGT. In DNA, the CDR3 is TGTGCCAGTAGACCGGGGAGCTCTGGAAACACCATATATTTT. Its translation is CASRPGSSGNTIYF.

V gene TRBV11-2 combines with J gene TRBJ2-7; D is unclear. The CDR3 covers 16 residues. Germline V gene lookup returns CDR1 SGHAT and CDR2 FQNNGV. The ends were cut back, 4 bases at V and 0 bases at J, with 16 bases in the middle. The CDR3 coding sequence is TGTGCCAGCAGCTCAAATTGGGGTGATAGCTCCTACGAGCAGTACTTC. Translation gives CASSSNWGDSSYEQYF.

CDR3 protein: CASSVSSWEQYF. The CDR3 bases are TGTGCCAGCAGTGTCTCGAGTTGGGAGCAGTACTTC. The chain has TRBV28 and TRBJ2-7, with unresolved D. This CDR3 spans 12 amino acids. CDR1 and CDR2 from the germline V gene are MDHEN and SYDVKM. The germline V and J ends were trimmed by 5 bases and 7 bases, with 12 bases remaining between them.

The chain has TRBV28 and TRBJ2-3; D is ambiguous. Trimming removed 4 bases at V and 4 bases at J, with 9 bases between. Germline V CDR1 and CDR2: MDHEN, SYDVKM. There are 13 residues in the CDR3. CDR3 DNA: TGTGCCAGCAGTTGGCTCCGGTCAGATACGCAGTATTTT. This codes for CASSWLRSDTQYF.

V gene TRBV5-1 combines with J gene TRBJ2-7; 11 bases map to TRBD2. V shed 1 base and J 3 bases; nucleotides not matched to a gene: 3. The CDR3 is made up of 15 amino acids. In germline, CDR1 is SGHRS, CDR2 YFSETQ. CDR3 coding DNA: TGCGCCAGCAGCTTGACTAGCGGGAGCTACTACGAGCAGTACTTC. Its translation: CASSLTSGSYYEQYF.